What follows is one T cell receptor (beta chain) and its context. This entry belongs to a study of cytomegalovirus exposure and HLA in healthy donors. In the PCR, 60 Vbeta and 13 Jbeta primers were used. The data were produced by immunoSEQ multiplex PCR, yet TCRdb's version contains in-frame clones alone and is incomplete. Of some 130,000 clones detected, around 63% appear once; the ten largest clones hold over 1.5%. Healthy people donating bone marrow made up the donors. No record was made of this donor's CMV serostatus. There are 14 residues in the CDR3. Trimming pared 5 bases from V and 1 base from J, leaving 11 bases between. Germline loops: CDR1 MNHEY, CDR2 SVGAGI.

This chain connects TRBV6-5 to TRBJ1-1; D possibly corresponds to TRBD1 (5 bases). Sequencing input: PBMCs. This sequence was found in a human donor in good health. CDR3 DNA: TGTGCCAGCAGTGGAGGGGTGTCGAACACTGAAGCTTTCTTT. This codes for CASSGGVSNTEAFF.